The clone carrying this T cell receptor (beta chain) was detected only a few times. The assay was immunoSEQ multiplex PCR, and TCRdb's table has in-frame clones only and misses some. This sample has roughly 68,000 clones, with 87% found just once. The V gene lost 6 bases and the J gene lost 2 bases, with 7 bases spanning the gap. CDR1 KGHSH and CDR2 LQKENI come from the germline V gene. CDR3 length equals 12 residues. These data come from a study of blood T cell repertoires in COVID-19. This receptor was taken from a man between 50 and 59 years old with active COVID-19. Sequenced: peripheral blood. This chain links TRBV18 with TRBJ2-5; D remains unclear. In nucleotides, the CDR3 is TGTGCCAGCTCGCGCGATCAAGAGACCCAGTACTTC. It encodes CASSRDQETQYF.